This TCR beta chain came from a study of T cell responses to AZD1222 COVID-19 vaccine. Sequencing used immunoSEQ multiplex PCR; TCRdb keeps in-frame clones, though not all of them. The data contain approximately 140,000 clones, roughly 89% of them singletons. Germline CDR1 is MGHRA and CDR2 is YSYEKL. The CDR3 sequence is 14 residues long. V lost 0 bases and J lost 4, with 7 bases in between. Here the sequenced sample was peripheral blood, taken on day 0 of AZD1222 vaccination. The sequence derives from an adult in good health. The chain carries TRBV4-1 and TRBJ2-1; no definite D call. The CDR3 sequence: CASSQDKRYNEQFF. CDR3 coding DNA: TGCGCCAGCAGCCAAGATAAGAGGTACAATGAGCAGTTCTTC.